This T cell receptor (beta chain) was recovered during a study of cytomegalovirus exposure and HLA in healthy donors. Points from the study as a whole: In vitro assays verified that a few CMV-associated chains recognized CMV antigens specifically.

About this clone: Its antigen is not known.

Only in-frame clones appear in the TCRdb table, and some are missing; sequencing was by immunoSEQ multiplex PCR. This table has approximately 130,000 clones, about 83% appearing once. V lost 6 bases and J lost 4; bases outside the gene matches: 6. CDR1 and CDR2 from the germline V gene are SNHLY and FYNNEI. CDR3 length: 15 amino acids. The material sequenced was PBMCs. This clonotype was sampled from a woman in her twenties or thirties in good health and CMV-seronegative. The chain couples TRBV2 to TRBJ2-1, with 10 bases identical to TRBD2. The DNA for the CDR3 is TGTGCCAGCAGATTCACTAGCGGGGCTTACAATGAGCAGTTCTTC. It codes for CASRFTSGAYNEQFF. Drawing the rest from reference TRBV2 and TRBJ2-1, the complete variable domain is EPEVTQTPSHQVTQMGQEVILRCVPISNHLYFYWYRQILGQKVEFLVSFYNNEISEKSEIFDDQFSVERPDGSNFTLKIRSTKLEDSAMYFCASRFTSGAYNEQFFGPGTRLTVL.